Listed below are T cell receptor beta chains from one sample, sequenced in a study of blood T cell repertoires in COVID-19. Data came from immunoSEQ multiplex PCR; TCRdb stores just in-frame clones and leaves some out. The repertoire holds fewer than 700,000 clones, roughly nine tenths seen once, with about 8% in the top ten. The sequencing input was peripheral blood. These receptors came from a woman between 50 and 59 years old with COVID-19, enrolled during active disease. The CDR3 runs from the conserved cysteine through the conserved F or W. A D gene is named only where the DNA matches it firmly.

TRBJ1-5 NA TRBV7-3 TGTGCCAGCAGCTTCCTACGAGGGCGCAATCAGCCCCAGCATTTT CASSFLRGRNQPQHF
TRBJ2-7 TRBD2 TRBV18 TGTGCCAGCCATAACTCCCCCCACTTAGCGGGGGAAAACGAGCAGTACTTC CASHNSPHLAGENEQYF
TRBJ2-7 TRBD1 TRBV11-1 TGTGCCAGCAGCCGACAGACAGGGGCGATCTATCCAGAGTACTTC CASSRQTGAIYPEYF
TRBJ1-3 NA TRBV2 TGTGCCAGCAGTGGGGTGACAGGAAACACCATATATTTT CASSGVTGNTIYF
TRBJ1-1 TRBD1 TRBV6-5 TGTGCCAGCAGTAGAGGGGGCCATACTGAAGCTTTCTTT CASSRGGHTEAFF
TRBJ1-3 TRBD1 TRBV18 TGTGCCAGCTCACCGACAGGGGGCCATACCCCCAACACCATATATTTT CASSPTGGHTPNTIYF
TRBJ2-3 NA TRBV28 TGTGCCAGCAGTTTGTCAGCCCCTCGGGTTACGCAGTATTTT CASSLSAPRVTQYF
TRBJ1-4 TRBD1 TRBV5-1 TGCGCCAGCAGCTTAGAGGGGACAGGGACTGAAAAACTGTTTTTT CASSLEGTGTEKLFF
TRBJ1-1 NA TRBV5-1 TGCGCCAGCAGCTTGGGACTCTCGAACACTGAAGCTTTCTTT CASSLGLSNTEAFF
TRBJ1-4 NA TRBV19 TGTGCCAGTAGACCATTCGGGGACTTTGCAACTAATGAAAAACTGTTTTTT CASRPFGDFATNEKLFF
TRBJ2-7 TRBD2 TRBV5-1 TGCGCCAGCAGACCCTCTGTAGCGGGGGATTACGAGCAGTACTTC CASRPSVAGDYEQYF